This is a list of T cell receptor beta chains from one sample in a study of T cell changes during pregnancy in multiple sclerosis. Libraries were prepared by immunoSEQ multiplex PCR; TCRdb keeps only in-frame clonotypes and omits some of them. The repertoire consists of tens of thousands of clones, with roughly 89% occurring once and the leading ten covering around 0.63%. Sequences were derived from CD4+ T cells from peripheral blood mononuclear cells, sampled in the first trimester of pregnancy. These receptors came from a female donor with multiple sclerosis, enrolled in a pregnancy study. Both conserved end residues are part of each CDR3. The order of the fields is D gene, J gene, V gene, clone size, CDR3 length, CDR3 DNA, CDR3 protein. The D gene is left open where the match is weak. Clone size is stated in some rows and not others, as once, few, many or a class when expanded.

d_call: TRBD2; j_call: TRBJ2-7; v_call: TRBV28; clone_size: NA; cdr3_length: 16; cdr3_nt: TGTGCCAGCTCTAAATCAGGAGCGGGAGGTCGCTACGAGCAGTACTTC; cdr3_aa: CASSKSGAGGRYEQYF
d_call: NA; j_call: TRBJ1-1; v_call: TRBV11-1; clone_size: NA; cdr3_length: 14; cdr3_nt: TGTGCCAGCAGGGGTAGGGGGTACGTGGCTGAAGCTTTCTTT; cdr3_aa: CASRGRGYVAEAFF
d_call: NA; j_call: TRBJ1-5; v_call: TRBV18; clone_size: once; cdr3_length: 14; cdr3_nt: TGTGCCAGCTCACCTCTACAGAGCAATCAGCCCCAGCATTTT; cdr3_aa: CASSPLQSNQPQHF
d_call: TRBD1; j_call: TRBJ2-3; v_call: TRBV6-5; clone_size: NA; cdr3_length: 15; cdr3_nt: TGTGCCAGCAGTCAGCAGGGGGCGCGGGCAGATACGCAGTATTTT; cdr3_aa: CASSQQGARADTQYF
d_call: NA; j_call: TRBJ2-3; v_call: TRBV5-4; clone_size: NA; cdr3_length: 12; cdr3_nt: TGTGCCAGCTCTAGCGGCACAGATACGCAGTATTTT; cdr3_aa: CASSSGTDTQYF
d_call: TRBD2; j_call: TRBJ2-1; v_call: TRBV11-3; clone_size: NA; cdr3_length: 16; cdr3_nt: TGTGCCAGCAGCTTGGGGCTAGCGGGAGTTGGGGATGAGCAGTTCTTC; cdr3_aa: CASSLGLAGVGDEQFF
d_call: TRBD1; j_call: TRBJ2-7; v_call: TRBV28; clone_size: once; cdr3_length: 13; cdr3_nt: TGTGCCAGCGTCGAGACAGGGTCCTACGAGCAGTACTTC; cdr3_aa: CASVETGSYEQYF
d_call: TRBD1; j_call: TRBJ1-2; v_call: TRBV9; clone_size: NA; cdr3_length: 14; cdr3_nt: TGTGCCAGCAGCGTAGGAGAGGGGGCGTATGGCTACACCTTC; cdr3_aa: CASSVGEGAYGYTF
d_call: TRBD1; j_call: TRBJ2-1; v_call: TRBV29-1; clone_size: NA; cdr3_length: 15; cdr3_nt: TGCAGCGTTTCCGACAGGGGGCGGTCCTACAATGAGCAGTTCTTC; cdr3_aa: CSVSDRGRSYNEQFF
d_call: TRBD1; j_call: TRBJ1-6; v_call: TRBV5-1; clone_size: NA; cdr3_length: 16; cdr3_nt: TGCGCCAGCAGCTTGCTGACTACAGGGGGGAGTTCACCCCTCCACTTT; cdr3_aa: CASSLLTTGGSSPLHF
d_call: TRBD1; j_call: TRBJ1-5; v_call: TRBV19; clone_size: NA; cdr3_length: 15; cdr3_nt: TGTGCCAGTAGCCAAGGGCCGACAGGGAATCAGCCCCAGCATTTT; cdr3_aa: CASSQGPTGNQPQHF
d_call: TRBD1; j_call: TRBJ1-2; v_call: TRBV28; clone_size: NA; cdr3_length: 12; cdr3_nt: TGTGCCACGAGGGACAGGCCCTATGGCTACACCTTC; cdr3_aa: CATRDRPYGYTF
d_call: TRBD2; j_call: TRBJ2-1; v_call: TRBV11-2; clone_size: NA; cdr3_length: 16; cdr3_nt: TGTGCCAGCAGCCCCGGACTAGCGGGAAGATACAATGAGCAGTTCTTC; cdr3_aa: CASSPGLAGRYNEQFF
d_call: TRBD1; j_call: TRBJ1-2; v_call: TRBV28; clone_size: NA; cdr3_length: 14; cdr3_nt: TGTGCCAGCACCCCGGGACAGACGTATTATGGCTACACCTTC; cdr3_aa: CASTPGQTYYGYTF
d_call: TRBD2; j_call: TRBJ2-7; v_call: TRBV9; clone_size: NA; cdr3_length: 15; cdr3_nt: TGTGCCAGCAGCGTAGCGGCTAGCGGGACCCACGAGCAGTACTTC; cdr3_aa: CASSVAASGTHEQYF
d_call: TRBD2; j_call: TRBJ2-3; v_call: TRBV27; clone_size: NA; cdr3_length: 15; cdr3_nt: TGTGCCAGCCACCACTTAGCGGGAGGTCCAGATACGCAGTATTTT; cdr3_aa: CASHHLAGGPDTQYF
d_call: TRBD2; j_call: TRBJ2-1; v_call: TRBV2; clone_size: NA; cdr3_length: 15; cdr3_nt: TGTGCCAGCAGTGCCAGCGGGAGCTCCTACAATGAGCAGTTCTTC; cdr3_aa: CASSASGSSYNEQFF
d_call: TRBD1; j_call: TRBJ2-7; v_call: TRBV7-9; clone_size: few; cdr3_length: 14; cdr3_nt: TGTGCCAGCAGCTCCAGACAGGGGGTTGGCGAGCAGTACTTC; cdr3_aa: CASSSRQGVGEQYF
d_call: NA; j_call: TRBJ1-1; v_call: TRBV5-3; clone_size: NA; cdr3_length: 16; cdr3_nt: TGTGCCAGAAGCTTGGCGTGTGGGGGGGCTTACACTGAAGCTTTCTTT; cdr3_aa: CARSLACGGAYTEAFF
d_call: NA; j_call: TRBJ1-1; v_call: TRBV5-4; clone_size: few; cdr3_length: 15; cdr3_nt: TGTGCCAGCAGCTTGGGGTTGGGGCCAGACACTGAAGCTTTCTTT; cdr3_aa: CASSLGLGPDTEAFF
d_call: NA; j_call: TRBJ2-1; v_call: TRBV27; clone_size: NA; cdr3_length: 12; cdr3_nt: TGTGCCAGCCGCCAAGCGATCAATGAGCAGTTCTTC; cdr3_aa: CASRQAINEQFF
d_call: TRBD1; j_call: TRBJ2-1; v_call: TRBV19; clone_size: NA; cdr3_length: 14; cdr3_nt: TGTGCCAGTAGTAACGGACAGGGGCCGGATGAGCAGTTCTTC; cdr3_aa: CASSNGQGPDEQFF
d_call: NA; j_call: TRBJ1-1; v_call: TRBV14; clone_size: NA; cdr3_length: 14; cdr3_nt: TGTGCCAGCAGACAAGGTCCAGGGATCACTGAAGCTTTCTTT; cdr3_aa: CASRQGPGITEAFF
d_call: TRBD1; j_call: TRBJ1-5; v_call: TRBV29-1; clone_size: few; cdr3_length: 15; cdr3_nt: TGCAGCGTTGAAGAAGGGGGCGGTAGCAATCAGCCCCAGCATTTT; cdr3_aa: CSVEEGGGSNQPQHF
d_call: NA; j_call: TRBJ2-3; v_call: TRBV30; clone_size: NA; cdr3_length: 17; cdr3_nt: TGTGCCTGGAGTGTAAGGATTCGAGCGAACGGCGCAGATACGCAGTATTTT; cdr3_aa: CAWSVRIRANGADTQYF
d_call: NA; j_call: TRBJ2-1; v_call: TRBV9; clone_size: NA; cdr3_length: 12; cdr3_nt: TGTGCCAGCAGCGCCCCCAGACAGGATCGGTTCTTC; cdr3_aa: CASSAPRQDRFF
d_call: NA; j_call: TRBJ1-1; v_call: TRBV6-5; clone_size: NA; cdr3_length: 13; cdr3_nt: TGTGCCAGCAGTTACGTCAGGGGAGCCCGAGCTTTCTTT; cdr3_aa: CASSYVRGARAFF
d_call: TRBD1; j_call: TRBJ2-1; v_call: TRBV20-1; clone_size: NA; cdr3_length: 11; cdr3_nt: TGCAGTGCTTCGGACAGGGTTAAGCAGTTCTTC; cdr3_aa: CSASDRVKQFF
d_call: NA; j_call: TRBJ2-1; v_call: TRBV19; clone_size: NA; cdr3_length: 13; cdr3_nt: TGTGCCAGTAGTCCGTACAGGGACAATGAGCAGTTCTTC; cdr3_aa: CASSPYRDNEQFF
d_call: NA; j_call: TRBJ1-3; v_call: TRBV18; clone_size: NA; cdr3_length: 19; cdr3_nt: TGTGCCAGCTCACCTGGGCTCCGCGGGGCCCAGGCAGCTGGAAACACCATATATTTT; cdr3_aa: CASSPGLRGAQAAGNTIYF
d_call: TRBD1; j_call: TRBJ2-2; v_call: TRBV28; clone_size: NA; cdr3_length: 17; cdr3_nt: TGTGCCAGCAGTTTCCTGGGGACAGGGGGGAACACCGGGGAGCTGTTTTTT; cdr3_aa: CASSFLGTGGNTGELFF
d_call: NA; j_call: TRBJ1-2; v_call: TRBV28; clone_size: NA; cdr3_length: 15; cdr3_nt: TGTGCCAGCAGTTTTAGACAGCGGGTGATCTATGGCTACACCTTC; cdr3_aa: CASSFRQRVIYGYTF
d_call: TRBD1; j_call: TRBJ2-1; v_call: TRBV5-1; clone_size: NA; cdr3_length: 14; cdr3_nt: TGCGCCAGCAGCTTGGACAGGGGGATAGATGAGCAGTTCTTC; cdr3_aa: CASSLDRGIDEQFF
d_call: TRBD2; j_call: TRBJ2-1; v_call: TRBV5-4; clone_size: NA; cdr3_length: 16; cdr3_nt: TGTGCCAGCAGCTTGCCTCGGACTAGCGGGAGCCTGGAGCAGTTCTTC; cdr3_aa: CASSLPRTSGSLEQFF
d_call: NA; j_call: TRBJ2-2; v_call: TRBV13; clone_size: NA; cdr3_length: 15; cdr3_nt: TGTGCCAGCAGTCATCTTGGAGTGAACACCGGGGAGCTGTTTTTT; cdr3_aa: CASSHLGVNTGELFF
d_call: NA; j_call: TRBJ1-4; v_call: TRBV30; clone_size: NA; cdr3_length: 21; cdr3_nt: TGTGCCTGGAGTGTATCAAGGCGGTTAGGCAGGGCGGCGAAAGCTAATGAAAAACTGTTTTTT; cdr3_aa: CAWSVSRRLGRAAKANEKLFF
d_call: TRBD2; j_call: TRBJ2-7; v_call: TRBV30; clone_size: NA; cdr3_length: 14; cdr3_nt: TGTGCCTGGAGATTAACTAGCGGTGCCTACGAGCAGTACTTC; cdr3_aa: CAWRLTSGAYEQYF
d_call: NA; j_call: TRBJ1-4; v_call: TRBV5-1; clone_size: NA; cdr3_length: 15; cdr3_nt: TGCGCCAGCAGCTTGGGTAGCGAAGGTGGTGAAAAACTGTTTTTT; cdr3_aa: CASSLGSEGGEKLFF
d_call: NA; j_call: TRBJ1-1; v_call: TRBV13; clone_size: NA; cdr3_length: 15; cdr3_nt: TGTGCCAGCACCCTCCGGGGGGGGCGGAACACTGAAGCTTTCTTT; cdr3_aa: CASTLRGGRNTEAFF
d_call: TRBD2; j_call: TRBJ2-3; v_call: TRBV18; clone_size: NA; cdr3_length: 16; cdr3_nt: TGTGCCAGCTCATTAACTAGCGGGAAGGGTGAAGATACGCAGTATTTT; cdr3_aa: CASSLTSGKGEDTQYF
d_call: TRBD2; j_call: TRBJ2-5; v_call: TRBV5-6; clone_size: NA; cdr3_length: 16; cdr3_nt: TGTGCCAGCAGCGAGACCGGACTAGCGGGAGTGGAGACCCAGTACTTC; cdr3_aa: CASSETGLAGVETQYF